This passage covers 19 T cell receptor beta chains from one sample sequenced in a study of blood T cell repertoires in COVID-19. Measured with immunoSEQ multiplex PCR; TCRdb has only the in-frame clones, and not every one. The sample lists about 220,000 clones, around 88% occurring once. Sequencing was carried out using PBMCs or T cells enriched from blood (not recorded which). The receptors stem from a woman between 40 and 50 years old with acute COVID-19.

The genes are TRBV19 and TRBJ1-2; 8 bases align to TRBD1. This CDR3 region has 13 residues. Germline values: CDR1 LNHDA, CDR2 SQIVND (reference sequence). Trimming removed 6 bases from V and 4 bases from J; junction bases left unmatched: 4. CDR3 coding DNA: TGTGCCAGTAGGACAGGGGAGGCCTATGGCTACACCTTC. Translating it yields CASRTGEAYGYTF.

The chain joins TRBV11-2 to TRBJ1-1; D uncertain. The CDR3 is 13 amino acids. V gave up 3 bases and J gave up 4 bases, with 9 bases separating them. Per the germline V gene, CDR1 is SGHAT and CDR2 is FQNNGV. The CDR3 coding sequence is TGTGCCAGCAGCTTCCCTCTAGCCACTGAAGCTTTCTTT. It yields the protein CASSFPLATEAFF.

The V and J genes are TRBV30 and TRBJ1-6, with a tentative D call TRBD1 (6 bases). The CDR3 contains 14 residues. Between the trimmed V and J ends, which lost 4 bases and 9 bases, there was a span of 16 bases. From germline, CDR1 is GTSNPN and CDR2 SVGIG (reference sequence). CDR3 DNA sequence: TGTGCCTGGATCCCAGGGGTGGGTGGTTCACCCCTCCACTTT. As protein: CAWIPGVGGSPLHF.

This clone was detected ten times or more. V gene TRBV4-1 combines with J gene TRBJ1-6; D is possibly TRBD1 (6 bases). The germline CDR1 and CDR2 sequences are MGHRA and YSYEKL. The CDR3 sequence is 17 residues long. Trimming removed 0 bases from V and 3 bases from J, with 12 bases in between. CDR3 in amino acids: CASSQDPGQNYNSPLHF. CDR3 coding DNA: TGCGCCAGCAGCCAAGATCCTGGACAGAACTATAATTCACCCCTCCACTTT.

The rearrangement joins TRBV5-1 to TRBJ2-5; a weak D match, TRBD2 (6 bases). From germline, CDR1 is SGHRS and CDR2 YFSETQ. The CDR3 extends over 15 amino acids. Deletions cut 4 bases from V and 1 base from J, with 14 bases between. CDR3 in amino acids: CASSPGGSGQETQYF. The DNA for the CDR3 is TGCGCCAGCAGCCCCGGGGGTAGCGGCCAAGAGACCCAGTACTTC.

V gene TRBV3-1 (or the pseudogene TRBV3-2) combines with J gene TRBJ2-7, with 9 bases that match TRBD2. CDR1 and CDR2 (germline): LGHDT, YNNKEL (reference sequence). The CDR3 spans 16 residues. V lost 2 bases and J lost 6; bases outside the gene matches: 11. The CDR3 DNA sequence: TGTGCCAGCAGCCAAAATAGCGGGAGATCAGTGGGCGAGCAGTACGTC. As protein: CASSQNSGRSVGEQYV.

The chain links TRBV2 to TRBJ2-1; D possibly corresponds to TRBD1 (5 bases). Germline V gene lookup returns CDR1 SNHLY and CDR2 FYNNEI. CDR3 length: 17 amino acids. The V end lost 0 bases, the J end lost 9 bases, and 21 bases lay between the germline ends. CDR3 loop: CASSEAGLGVWAIEQFF. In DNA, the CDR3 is TGTGCCAGCAGTGAAGCAGGGTTAGGGGTTTGGGCAATTGAGCAGTTCTTC.

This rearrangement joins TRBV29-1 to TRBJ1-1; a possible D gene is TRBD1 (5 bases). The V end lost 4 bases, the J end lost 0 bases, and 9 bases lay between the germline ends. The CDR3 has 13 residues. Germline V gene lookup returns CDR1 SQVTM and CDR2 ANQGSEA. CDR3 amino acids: CSVVGRMNTEAFF. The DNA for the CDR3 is TGCAGCGTTGTGGGGCGAATGAACACTGAAGCTTTCTTT.

CDR3 loop: CATSDGPGLGYEQFF. DNA for the CDR3: TGTGCCACCAGTGATGGGCCGGGGTTAGGCTATGAGCAGTTCTTC. The chain combines TRBV24-1 with TRBJ2-1; D possibly corresponds to TRBD2 (5 bases). The CDR3 consists of 15 residues. Trimming removed 3 bases at V and 8 bases at J, with 16 bases between. Germline V gene lookup returns CDR1 KGHDR and CDR2 SFDVKD.

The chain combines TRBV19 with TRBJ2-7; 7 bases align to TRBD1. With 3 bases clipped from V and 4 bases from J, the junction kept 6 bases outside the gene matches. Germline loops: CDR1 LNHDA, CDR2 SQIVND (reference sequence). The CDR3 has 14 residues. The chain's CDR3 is CASSMLGTAYEQYF. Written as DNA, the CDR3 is TGTGCCAGTAGTATGCTCGGGACAGCTTACGAGCAGTACTTC.

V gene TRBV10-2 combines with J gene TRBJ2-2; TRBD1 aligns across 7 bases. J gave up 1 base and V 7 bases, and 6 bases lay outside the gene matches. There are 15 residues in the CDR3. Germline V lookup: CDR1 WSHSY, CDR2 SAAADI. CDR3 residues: CASKQGQMNTGELFF. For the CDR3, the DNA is TGCGCCAGCAAGCAGGGACAGATGAACACCGGGGAGCTGTTTTTT.

CDR3 sequence: CASSLLAGEVNEQFF. The CDR3 DNA reads as TGTGCCAGCAGTCTCCTAGCGGGAGAGGTCAATGAGCAGTTCTTC. This rearrangement joins TRBV14 to TRBJ2-1; 10 bases agree with TRBD2. The V gene end was trimmed by 6 bases and the J gene end by 6 bases; junction bases not matched to a gene: 8. Germline CDR1 reads SGHDN; CDR2 reads FVKESK. The length of the CDR3 is 15 residues.

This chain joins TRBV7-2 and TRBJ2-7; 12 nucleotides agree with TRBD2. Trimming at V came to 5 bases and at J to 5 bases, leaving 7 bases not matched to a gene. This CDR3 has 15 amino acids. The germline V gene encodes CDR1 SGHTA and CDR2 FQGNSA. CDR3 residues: CASSPSSGGGNEQYF. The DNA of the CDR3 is TGTGCCAGCAGCCCCTCTAGCGGGGGGGGCAACGAGCAGTACTTC.

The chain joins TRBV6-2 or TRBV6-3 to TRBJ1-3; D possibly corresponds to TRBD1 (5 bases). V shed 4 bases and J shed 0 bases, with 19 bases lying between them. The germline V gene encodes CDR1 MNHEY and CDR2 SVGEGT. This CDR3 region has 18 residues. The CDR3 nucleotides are TGTGCCAGCAGTTTGGATGGGCAGGGACTACTCTCTGGAAACACCATATATTTT. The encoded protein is CASSLDGQGLLSGNTIYF.

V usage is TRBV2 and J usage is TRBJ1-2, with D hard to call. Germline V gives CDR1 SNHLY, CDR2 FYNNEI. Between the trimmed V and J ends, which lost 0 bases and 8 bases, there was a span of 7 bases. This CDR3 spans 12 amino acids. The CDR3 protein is CASSEAGHGYTF. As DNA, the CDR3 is TGTGCCAGCAGTGAAGCTGGCCACGGCTACACCTTC.

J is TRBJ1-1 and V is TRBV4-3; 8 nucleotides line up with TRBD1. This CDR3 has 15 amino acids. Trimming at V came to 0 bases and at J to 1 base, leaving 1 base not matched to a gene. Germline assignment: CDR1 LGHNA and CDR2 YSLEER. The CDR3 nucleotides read TGCGCCAGCAGCCAAGACAGGGGGCAGAACACTGAAGCTTTCTTT. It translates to CASSQDRGQNTEAFF.

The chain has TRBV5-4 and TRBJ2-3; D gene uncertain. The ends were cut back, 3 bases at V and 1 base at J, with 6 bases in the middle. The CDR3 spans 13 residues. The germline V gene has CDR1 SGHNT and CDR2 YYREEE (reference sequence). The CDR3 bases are TGTGCCAGCAGCTCTCGCGGCACAGATACGCAGTATTTT. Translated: CASSSRGTDTQYF.

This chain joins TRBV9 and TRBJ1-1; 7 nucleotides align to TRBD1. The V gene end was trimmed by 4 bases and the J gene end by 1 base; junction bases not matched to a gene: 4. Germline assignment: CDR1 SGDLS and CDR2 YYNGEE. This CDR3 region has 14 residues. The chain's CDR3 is CASSPWTGNTEAFF. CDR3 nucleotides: TGTGCCAGCAGCCCCTGGACAGGGAACACTGAAGCTTTCTTT.

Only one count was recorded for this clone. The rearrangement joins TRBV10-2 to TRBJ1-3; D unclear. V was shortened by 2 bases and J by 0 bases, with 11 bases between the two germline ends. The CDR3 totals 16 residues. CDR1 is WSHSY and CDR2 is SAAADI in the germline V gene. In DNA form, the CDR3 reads TGCGCCAGCAGTGAGGGTTTCCTAAGCTCTGGAAACACCATATATTTT. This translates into CASSEGFLSSGNTIYF.